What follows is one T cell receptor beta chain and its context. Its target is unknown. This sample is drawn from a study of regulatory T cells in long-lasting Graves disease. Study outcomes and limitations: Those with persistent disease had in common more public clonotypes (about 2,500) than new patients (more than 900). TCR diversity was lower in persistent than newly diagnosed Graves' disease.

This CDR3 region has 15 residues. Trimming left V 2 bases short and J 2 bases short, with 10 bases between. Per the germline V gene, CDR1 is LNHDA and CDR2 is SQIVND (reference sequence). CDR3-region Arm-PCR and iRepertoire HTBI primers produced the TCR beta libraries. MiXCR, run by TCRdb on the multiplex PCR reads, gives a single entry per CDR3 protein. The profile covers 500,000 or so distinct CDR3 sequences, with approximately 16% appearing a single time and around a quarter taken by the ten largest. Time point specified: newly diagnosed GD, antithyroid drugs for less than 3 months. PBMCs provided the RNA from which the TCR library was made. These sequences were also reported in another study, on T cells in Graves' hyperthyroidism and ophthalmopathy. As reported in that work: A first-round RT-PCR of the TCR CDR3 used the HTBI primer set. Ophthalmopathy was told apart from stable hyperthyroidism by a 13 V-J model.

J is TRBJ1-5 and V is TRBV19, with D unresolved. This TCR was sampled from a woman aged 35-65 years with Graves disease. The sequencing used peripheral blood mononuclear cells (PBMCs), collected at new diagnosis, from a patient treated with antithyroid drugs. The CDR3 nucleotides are TGTGCCAGTAGTATAAGCGGGGATGGCAATCAGCCCCAGCATTTT. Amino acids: CASSISGDGNQPQHF.